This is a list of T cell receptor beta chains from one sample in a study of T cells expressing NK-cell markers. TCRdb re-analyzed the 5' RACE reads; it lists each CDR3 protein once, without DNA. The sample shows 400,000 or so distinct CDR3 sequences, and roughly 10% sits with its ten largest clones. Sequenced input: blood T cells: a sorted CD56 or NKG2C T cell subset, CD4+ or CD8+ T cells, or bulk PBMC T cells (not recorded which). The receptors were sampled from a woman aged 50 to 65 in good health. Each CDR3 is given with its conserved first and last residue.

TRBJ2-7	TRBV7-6	CASSLAPGPVIYEQYF
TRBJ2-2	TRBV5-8	CASSLGVRLGGRNTGELFF
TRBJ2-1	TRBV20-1	CSARGAREQFF
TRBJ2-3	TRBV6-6	CASTTPGARDTQYF
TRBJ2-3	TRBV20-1	CSMSVALNTDTQYF
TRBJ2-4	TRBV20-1	CSARDRRALNIQYF
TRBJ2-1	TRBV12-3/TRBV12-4	CASRQLGWEQFF
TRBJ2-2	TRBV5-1	CASSQAKTTGELFF
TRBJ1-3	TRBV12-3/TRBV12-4	CASSFMSREDTIYF
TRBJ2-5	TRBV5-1	CASSLRLATPQETQYF
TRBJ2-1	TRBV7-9	CASSLWGERDNEQFF
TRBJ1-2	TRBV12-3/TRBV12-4	CASSYRQGVGYTF
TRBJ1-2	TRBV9	CASSLPLYGYTF
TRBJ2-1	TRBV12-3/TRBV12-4	CASRASGRARGNEQFF
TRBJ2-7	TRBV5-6	CASSLGGVEQYF
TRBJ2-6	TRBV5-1	CASLNGGAGANVLTF
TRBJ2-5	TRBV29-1	CSVEVGLQETQYF
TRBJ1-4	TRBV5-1	CASSLGWAEKLFF
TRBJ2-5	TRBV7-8	CASNPGRTAETQYF
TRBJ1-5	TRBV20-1	CSAGEVGGSNQPQHF
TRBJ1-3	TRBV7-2	CASSSSKFSGNTIYF
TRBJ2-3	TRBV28	CASAAPPDTQYF
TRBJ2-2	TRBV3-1	CASSQDWGSGRGRTGELFF
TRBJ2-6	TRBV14	CASSQGLAGANVLTF
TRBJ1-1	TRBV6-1	CASRRNRGEGASTEAFF
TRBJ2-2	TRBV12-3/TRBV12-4	CASSFLKFGELFF
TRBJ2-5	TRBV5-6	CASSPPPGRALWETQYF
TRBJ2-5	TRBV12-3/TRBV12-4	CASSSLEGRETQYF
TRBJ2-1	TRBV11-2	CASSPRPSGSVNEQFF
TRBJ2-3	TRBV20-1	CSARDRGPQWGSTDTQYF
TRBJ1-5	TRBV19	CASSPGTGPQHF
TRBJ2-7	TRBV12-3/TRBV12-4	CASSWTGSGEQYF
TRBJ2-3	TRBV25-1	CASSERSWERWDTQYF
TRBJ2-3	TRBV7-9	CASSLSTSLSTDTQYF
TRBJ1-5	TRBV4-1	CASSQLVVGPQHF
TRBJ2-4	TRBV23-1	CASSQGHVILAKNIQYF
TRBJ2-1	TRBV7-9	CASRETSAGNEQFF
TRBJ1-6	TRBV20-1	CSARGGFGQALSPLHF
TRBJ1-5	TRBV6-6	CASSYRPGQGGTPQHF
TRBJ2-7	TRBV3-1	CASSYKRTETEQYF
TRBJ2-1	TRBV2	CASLAGGRNEQFF
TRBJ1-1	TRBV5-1	CASSLQGANTEAFF
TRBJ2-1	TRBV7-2	CASSLGLRPNNEQFF
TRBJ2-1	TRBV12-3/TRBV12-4	CASSLRAARLARVVNEQFF
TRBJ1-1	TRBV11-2	CASSALGGATEAFF
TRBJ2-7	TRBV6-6	CASSYEKATYEQYF
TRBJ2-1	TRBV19	CASSLAGGPQSEQFF
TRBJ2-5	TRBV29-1	CSGRLAGVNLGETQYF
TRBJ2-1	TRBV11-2	CASSLTSWEQFF
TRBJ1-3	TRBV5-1	CASSFGAPLENTIYF
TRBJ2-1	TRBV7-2	CASSPTTPGLEDHEQFF
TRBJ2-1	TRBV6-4	CASSEGAASYNEQFF
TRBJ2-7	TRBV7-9	CASSWTTSGRAYEQYF
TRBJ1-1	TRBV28	CASKGQGAAGTEAFF
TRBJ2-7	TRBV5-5	CASSLDLAGRYEQYF
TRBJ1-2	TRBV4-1	CASSQVYTNNYGYTF
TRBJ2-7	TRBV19	CASSIDGRTSYEQYF
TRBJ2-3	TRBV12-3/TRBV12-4	CASSLGTNSDTQYF
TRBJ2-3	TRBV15	CATSRERQRGTDTQYF
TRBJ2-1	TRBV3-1	CASSQGAGTTYNEQFF